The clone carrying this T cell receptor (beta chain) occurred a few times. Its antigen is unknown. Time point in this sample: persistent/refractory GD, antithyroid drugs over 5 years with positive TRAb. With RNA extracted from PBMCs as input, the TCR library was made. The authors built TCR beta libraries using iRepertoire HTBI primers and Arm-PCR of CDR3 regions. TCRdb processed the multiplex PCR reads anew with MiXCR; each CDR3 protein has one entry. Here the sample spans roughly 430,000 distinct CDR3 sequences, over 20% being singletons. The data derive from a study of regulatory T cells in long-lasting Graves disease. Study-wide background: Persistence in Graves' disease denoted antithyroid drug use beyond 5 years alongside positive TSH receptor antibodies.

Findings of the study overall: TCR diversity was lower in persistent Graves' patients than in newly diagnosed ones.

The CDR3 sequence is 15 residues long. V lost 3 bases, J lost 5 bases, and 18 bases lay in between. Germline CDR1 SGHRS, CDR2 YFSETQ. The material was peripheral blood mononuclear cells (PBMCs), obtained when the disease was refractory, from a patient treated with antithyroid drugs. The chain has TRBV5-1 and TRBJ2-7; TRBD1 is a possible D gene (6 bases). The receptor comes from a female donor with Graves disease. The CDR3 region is CASSSYNREVDEQYF. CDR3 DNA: TGCGCCAGCAGCTCATATAACAGGGAAGTGGACGAGCAGTACTTC.